This T cell receptor beta chain came from a study of blood T cell repertoires in COVID-19. Study overall: Donors in the United States, Italy and Spain gave samples during acute or convalescent COVID-19. Sources were T cells, B-cell-depleted T cells, or PBMCs; the material itself was cDNA or gDNA.

Original methodology: Reference gene primer amplification in the assay estimated nucleated cell counts. TCRdb's copy holds only in-frame clones and misses some; the assay was immunoSEQ multiplex PCR. The DNA was the basis for D and trimming; V, J and clone size are from that table. Here the sample spans some 280,000 clones, 75% to 90% being singletons. This CDR3 is built from 14 residues. Trimming took 1 base from V and 4 from J, leaving 10 bases between them. CDR1 LGHDT and CDR2 YNNKEL come from the germline V gene (reference sequence). This clone was observed a single time. Input material: peripheral blood. The TCR originated in a woman aged 25 to 39 with active or convalescent COVID-19. This chain links TRBV3-1 (or the pseudogene TRBV3-2) with TRBJ1-1; the D is unclear. This CDR3 is CASSQAPSGTEAFF. In DNA, the CDR3 is TGTGCCAGCAGCCAAGCACCCAGCGGCACTGAAGCTTTCTTT.